Described below is a single T cell receptor (beta chain) sequence and its context. As yet, its antigen is unknown. This entry is derived from a study of T cell responses to AZD1222 COVID-19 vaccine. Overall study findings and caveats: Receipt of two AZD1222 doses was followed by a rise in Spike-specific TCR breadth and depth. No repertoire was sampled before or during the peak T cell response, only after it. Possibly, clonal diversity was underestimated; donors were largely white British and included more females.

Sequencing used immunoSEQ multiplex PCR; TCRdb keeps in-frame clones, though not all of them. The top ten hold approximately 3.1% of the sample, which has over 90,000 clones, roughly 90% seen once. V gave up 0 bases and J gave up 2 bases, with 12 bases separating them. This CDR3 comprises 16 residues. The V gene's germline CDR1 is SGHNT and CDR2 YYREEE (reference sequence). The chain couples TRBV5-4 to TRBJ2-1, with unresolved D. The receptor comes from an adult who received the AZD1222 COVID-19 vaccine. The sample here was peripheral blood, taken 28 days after the second AZD1222 dose. The CDR3 nucleotides are TGTGCCAGCAGCTTGGTCCCAGGTTCTGCCTACAATGAGCAGTTCTTC. The encoded protein is CASSLVPGSAYNEQFF.